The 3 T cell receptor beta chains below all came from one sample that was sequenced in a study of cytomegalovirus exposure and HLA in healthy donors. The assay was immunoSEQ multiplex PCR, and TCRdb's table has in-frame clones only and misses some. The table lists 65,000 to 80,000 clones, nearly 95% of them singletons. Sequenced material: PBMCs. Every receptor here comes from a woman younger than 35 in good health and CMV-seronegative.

The CDR3 spells CASSPAPGQGRYNEQFF. The DNA of the CDR3 is TGTGCCAGCAGCCCTGCCCCCGGACAGGGGCGGTACAATGAGCAGTTCTTC. The rearrangement links TRBV9 to TRBJ2-1; TRBD1 matches 9 bases. Germline V gene data show CDR1 as SGDLS and CDR2 as YYNGEE. V dropped 4 bases and J dropped 4; count of bases not matched to a gene: 12. The CDR3 is 17 residues long.

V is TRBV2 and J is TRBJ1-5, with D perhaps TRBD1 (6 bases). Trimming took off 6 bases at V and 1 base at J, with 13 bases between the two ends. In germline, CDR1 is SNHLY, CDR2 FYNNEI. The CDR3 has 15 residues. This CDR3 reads CASSPLGASNQPQHF. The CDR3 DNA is TGTGCCAGCAGCCCTTTGGGGGCGAGCAATCAGCCCCAGCATTTT. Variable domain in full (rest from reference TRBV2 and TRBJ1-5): EPEVTQTPSHQVTQMGQEVILRCVPISNHLYFYWYRQILGQKVEFLVSFYNNEISEKSEIFDDQFSVERPDGSNFTLKIRSTKLEDSAMYFCASSPLGASNQPQHFGDGTRLSIL.

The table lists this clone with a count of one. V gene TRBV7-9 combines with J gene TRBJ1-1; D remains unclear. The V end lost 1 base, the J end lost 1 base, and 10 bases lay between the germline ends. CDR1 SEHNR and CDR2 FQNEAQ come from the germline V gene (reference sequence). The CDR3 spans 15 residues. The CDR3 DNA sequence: TGTGCCAGCAGCTTAGATCCCTACGGGAACACTGAAGCTTTCTTT. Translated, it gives CASSLDPYGNTEAFF.